The 17 T cell receptor beta chains below were found in one sample sequenced in a study of metastatic and nonmetastatic thyroid tumors. TCRdb re-analyzed the PCR reads using MiXCR. Altogether under 100,000 clones are present, 8.6% being singletons, with the ten largest covering under 9%. No treatment of any kind had been given to any patient before thyroid surgery. The source material was blood. The origin of the receptors is a female donor with papillary thyroid cancer or a benign thyroid nodule (not recorded which). Some clones in this sample may be carry-over from other donors' samples.

At least ten counts were recorded for this clone. CDR3 residues: CASGYGQSASPLHF. The CDR3 nucleotides read TGTGCCAGCGGCTATGGACAGTCCGCCTCACCCCTCCACTTT. The chain is built from TRBV12-3 or TRBV12-4 and TRBJ1-6, with D perhaps matching TRBD1 (6 bases). CDR3 length: 14 amino acids. The V gene lost 8 bases and the J gene lost 10 bases, with 18 bases spanning the gap.

In this sample, this clone turned up many times. V is TRBV20-1 and J is TRBJ2-1, with D unclear. The germline V and J ends were trimmed by 4 bases and 0 bases, with 16 bases remaining between them. The germline V gene encodes CDR1 DFQATT and CDR2 SNEGSKA (reference sequence). CDR3 length equals 16 residues. The CDR3 region has the DNA TGCAGTGCTAACTCACCTTCTGGGATCTCCTACAATGAGCAGTTCTTC. Translated: CSANSPSGISYNEQFF.

The rearrangement uses TRBV9 and TRBJ1-2; no clear D. Germline values: CDR1 SGDLS, CDR2 YYNGEE. The ends were cut back, 0 bases at V and 2 bases at J, with 17 bases in the middle. The length of the CDR3 is 17 residues. CDR3 DNA sequence: TGTGCCAGCAGCGTAGGAATGTATGGGCGCTCGAACTATGGCTACACCTTC. Translation gives CASSVGMYGRSNYGYTF.

This clone was recorded at least ten times. V usage is TRBV27 and J usage is TRBJ2-2; 9 bases match TRBD1. The CDR3 has 16 residues. J gave up 4 bases and V 4 bases, and 7 bases lay outside the gene matches. The V gene's germline CDR1 is MNHEY and CDR2 SMNVEV (reference sequence). The CDR3 here is CASSSTGGVGTGELFF. The CDR3 nucleotides are TGTGCCAGCAGTTCAACAGGGGGCGTTGGCACCGGGGAGCTGTTTTTT.

This clone was detected only a few times. The gene calls are TRBV27 and TRBJ2-4, with a tentative D call TRBD2 (5 bases). The CDR3 runs to 14 residues. Germline V gene lookup returns CDR1 MNHEY and CDR2 SMNVEV (reference sequence). The V and J ends lost 6 bases and 3 bases respectively, with 12 bases between them. The CDR3 coding sequence is TGTGCCAGCAGCGAGGGTGCAGTCAAAAACATTCAGTACTTC. Protein sequence: CASSEGAVKNIQYF.

This clone has a count of ten or more. J is TRBJ2-5 and V is TRBV28, with D maybe TRBD2 (5 bases). Germline CDR1 and CDR2: MDHEN and SYDVKM. V was cut by 2 bases and J by 2 bases, with 6 bases left in between. CDR3 length: 13 amino acids. The CDR3 protein is CASSLVAQETQYF. The CDR3 DNA reads TGTGCCAGCAGTTTAGTAGCGCAAGAGACCCAGTACTTC.

This clone was observed many times. V and J are TRBV5-6 and TRBJ2-1; perhaps TRBD1 as D (7 bases). Deletions cut 4 bases from V and 9 bases from J, with 23 bases between. The CDR3 has 16 residues. The germline V gene encodes CDR1 SGHDT and CDR2 YYEEEE. The CDR3 nucleotides read TGTGCCAGCAGCCTTAAGGAGGGGGCCGGGGTCGCTGAGCAGTTCTTC. Translated: CASSLKEGAGVAEQFF.

This clone turned up a few times. Being one base from a much bigger clone, this may be a read error. This sequence joins TRBV10-3 and TRBJ2-3; 9 nucleotides match TRBD2. This CDR3 region has 15 residues. Germline CDR1 reads ENHRY; CDR2 reads SYGVKD. The CDR3 loop is CAISSGLADTDTQCF. CDR3 DNA sequence: TGTGCCATCAGTTCGGGACTAGCCGACACAGATACGCAGTGTTTT.

This clone has at least ten counts. The chain has TRBV5-1 and TRBJ2-5; 9 bases match TRBD2. The CDR3 consists of 16 residues. Looked up from germline, CDR1 is SGHRS and CDR2 is YFSETQ. V shed 3 bases and J 1 base; nucleotides not matched to a gene: 7. CDR3: CASSWGASGVQETQYF. DNA for the CDR3: TGCGCCAGCAGCTGGGGGGCTAGCGGGGTCCAAGAGACCCAGTACTTC.

This clone has a count of ten or more. This sequence joins TRBV20-1 and TRBJ2-7, with D unclear. Germline CDR1 DFQATT, CDR2 SNEGSKA (reference sequence). V was pared by 0 bases and J by 5 bases, with 14 bases between. CDR3 size: 14 residues. The CDR3 protein is CSAREVGTDHEQYF. CDR3 bases: TGCAGTGCTAGAGAGGTCGGCACCGACCACGAGCAGTACTTC.

This clone occurred many times. The same CDR3 is also encoded by other DNA sequences in this sample. CDR3 sequence: CAISEETGGSEAFF. CDR3 bases: TGTGCCATCAGTGAGGAGACAGGAGGGTCTGAAGCTTTCTTT. The V and J genes are TRBV10-3 and TRBJ1-1, with D possibly matching TRBD1 (6 bases). Per the germline V gene, CDR1 is ENHRY and CDR2 is SYGVKD. V was shortened by 2 bases and J by 6 bases, with 13 bases between the two germline ends. This CDR3 spans 14 amino acids.

For this clone: A much larger clone lies one base from this, so it may be a read error. The sample has other DNA sequences that encode this CDR3 too. The CDR3 is CASSLPTGLETQYF. CDR3 nucleotide sequence: TGTGCCAGCAGTCTACCCACAGGGTTAGAGACCCAGTACTTC. The chain joins TRBV27 to TRBJ2-5, with D tentatively TRBD1 (6 bases). CDR1 and CDR2 (germline): MNHEY, SMNVEV (reference sequence). Trimming removed 5 bases from V and 4 bases from J, with 14 bases in between. The CDR3 has 14 residues.

This clone has a count of ten or more. J is TRBJ1-2 and V is TRBV6-1, with 8 bases aligning to TRBD1. The CDR3 is 13 amino acids. Germline assignment: CDR1 MNHNS and CDR2 SASEGT. The J segment lost 2 bases and the V segment lost 7 bases, leaving 3 bases of the junction unmatched. The CDR3 loop reads CASTRTGNYGYTF. The CDR3 region has the DNA TGTGCCAGCACTAGGACAGGGAACTATGGCTACACCTTC.

This clone was detected many times. CDR3 region: CASSYRDSRYGYTF. DNA for the CDR3: TGTGCCAGCAGCTATCGGGACAGTCGCTATGGCTACACCTTC. The chain combines TRBV5-6 with TRBJ1-2, with 7 bases matching TRBD1. Germline CDR1 is SGHDT and CDR2 is YYEEEE. The J segment lost 4 bases and the V segment lost 3 bases, leaving 6 bases of the junction unmatched. This CDR3 comprises 14 residues.

The CDR3 DNA is TGTGCCAGCAGCCAGGGACAGGGTTACTATGGCTACACCTTC. Translation gives CASSQGQGYYGYTF. This rearrangement joins TRBV11-2 to TRBJ1-2; 9 nucleotides agree with TRBD1. V was pared by 5 bases and J by 3 bases, with 4 bases of the junction left unmatched. CDR1 is SGHAT and CDR2 is FQNNGV in the germline V gene. The CDR3 is 14 residues long.

This clone was observed at least ten times. This chain joins TRBV3-1 and TRBJ2-3; D ambiguous. The germline V and J ends were trimmed by 1 base and 10 bases, with 9 bases remaining between them. The CDR3 length is 12 residues. Germline V gives CDR1 LGHDT, CDR2 YNNKEL (reference sequence). The CDR3 protein is CASSQASPAQYF. The CDR3, as DNA: TGTGCCAGCAGCCAAGCCTCCCCGGCGCAGTATTTT.

A few counts support this clone. This rearrangement joins TRBV27 to TRBJ1-5, with D hard to call. Germline V CDR1 and CDR2: MNHEY, SMNVEV (reference sequence). CDR3 length equals 14 residues. V lost 2 bases, J lost 5 bases, and 10 bases lay in between. The DNA of the CDR3 is TGTGCCAGCAGTTTACGGAGGGAGCATCAGCCCCAGCATTTT. Translation: CASSLRREHQPQHF.